These 14 T cell receptor beta chains were sequenced from one sample in a study of T cell changes during pregnancy in multiple sclerosis. Using immunoSEQ multiplex PCR, the repertoire was profiled, and TCRdb retains in-frame clones only, with some absent. This table holds about 40,000 clones, approximately 94% found once. Sequencing was performed on peripheral blood, taken in the third trimester of pregnancy. The receptors derive from a female donor with multiple sclerosis, enrolled in a pregnancy study.

The rearrangement uses TRBV29-1 and TRBJ1-2; tentatively, D is TRBD1 (6 bases). Trimming stripped 2 bases from V and 4 bases from J, with 14 bases between. Germline CDR1 SQVTM, CDR2 ANQGSEA. The CDR3 is 14 residues long. CDR3 nucleotide sequence: TGCAGCGTTGAAATGGGGGCCTTGGGCTATGGCTACACCTTC. It specifies CSVEMGALGYGYTF.

The chain employs TRBV5-8 and TRBJ1-5; TRBD1 matches 7 bases. The CDR3 is made up of 16 amino acids. Germline-derived CDR1 and CDR2 are SGHTS and YDEGEE. V lost 4 bases, J lost 0 bases, and 7 bases stayed unmatched. The CDR3 loop is CASSIQGQVSNQPQHF. CDR3 sequence (DNA): TGTGCCAGCAGCATCCAAGGACAGGTTAGCAATCAGCCCCAGCATTTT.

This sequence joins TRBV7-9 and TRBJ2-7; weak D call: TRBD1 (6 bases). The CDR3 loop spans 16 amino acids. V was shortened by 5 bases and J by 2 bases, with 19 bases between the two germline ends. Germline values: CDR1 SEHNR, CDR2 FQNEAQ (reference sequence). CDR3 loop: CASSTVTGPPAYEQYF. The CDR3 DNA reads as TGTGCCAGCAGCACGGTGACAGGTCCTCCCGCCTACGAGCAGTACTTC. Drawing the rest from reference TRBV7-9 and TRBJ2-7, the complete variable domain is DTGVSQNPRHKITKRGQNVTFRCDPISEHNRLYWYRQTLGQGPEFLTYFQNEAQLEKSRLLSDRFSAERPKGSFSTLEIQRTEQGDSAMYLCASSTVTGPPAYEQYFGPGTRLTVT.

The chain recombines TRBV2 with TRBJ2-5; possible D gene TRBD1, 5 bases. Germline V gene lookup returns CDR1 SNHLY and CDR2 FYNNEI. The CDR3 covers 11 residues. With 7 bases removed from V and 7 bases from J, the gap between germline ends came to 10 bases. CDR3 bases: TGTGCCAGCATGTTTAGGGGGACCCAGTACTTC. It codes for CASMFRGTQYF.

The genes are TRBV19 and TRBJ1-2, with 8 positions matching TRBD1. The CDR3 has 21 residues. Trimming cost V 0 bases and J 6 bases; bases outside gene matches: 24. CDR1 and CDR2 from the germline V gene are LNHDA and SQIVND (reference sequence). This CDR3 reads CASSIDPRARDRNWGLNGYTF. CDR3 nucleotides: TGTGCCAGTAGTATAGATCCGCGGGCTAGGGACAGGAATTGGGGGCTCAATGGCTACACCTTC.

This clone was recorded only once. Here the CDR3 DNA reads TGTGCCAGCAGACAGCACCTATACGAGCAGTACTTC. Amino acids: CASRQHLYEQYF. This chain joins TRBV28 and TRBJ2-7; D is ambiguous. This CDR3 is built from 12 residues. Germline assignment: CDR1 MDHEN and CDR2 SYDVKM. V lost 6 bases and J lost 4, with 10 bases in between.

This clone came up once. This sequence joins TRBV7-3 and TRBJ1-2, with D possibly TRBD1 on 6 matching bases. The CDR3 extends over 14 amino acids. Trimming pared 5 bases from V and 7 bases from J, leaving 17 bases between. The germline gives CDR1 SGHTA, CDR2 FQGTGA. The CDR3 loop is CASSPRGGTSGYTF. CDR3 nucleotides: TGTGCCAGCAGCCCTAGGGGGGGGACGAGTGGCTACACCTTC.

The chain combines TRBV6-4 with TRBJ2-1, with D maybe TRBD1 (5 bases). The CDR3 is 14 amino acids. Trimming left V 6 bases short and J 6 bases short, with 15 bases between. The germline CDR1 and CDR2 sequences are MRHNA and SNTAGT. CDR3 protein: CASSADSPGNEQFF. The CDR3 nucleotides are TGTGCCAGCAGCGCCGACAGCCCCGGCAATGAGCAGTTCTTC.

The chain employs TRBV28 and TRBJ1-2; weak D call: TRBD1 (6 bases). The CDR3 runs 15 residues. Trimming stripped 4 bases from V and 7 bases from J, with 19 bases between. CDR1 MDHEN and CDR2 SYDVKM come from the germline V gene. CDR3 residues: CASSYRHFTGSGYTF. The CDR3 bases are TGTGCCAGCAGTTACCGGCATTTTACAGGGTCTGGCTACACCTTC.

The rearrangement uses TRBV9 and TRBJ2-3; maybe TRBD2 (6 bases). The CDR3 has 14 residues. V lost 0 bases and J lost 5, with 10 bases in between. In germline, CDR1 is SGDLS, CDR2 YYNGEE. The DNA for the CDR3 is TGTGCCAGCAGCGTAGCGGTCGGGGGAGATACGCAGTATTTT. As protein: CASSVAVGGDTQYF. The entire variable domain, with the rest obtained from reference TRBV9 and TRBJ2-3, is as follows: DSGVTQTPKHLITATGQRVTLRCSPRSGDLSVYWYQQSLDQGLQFLIQYYNGEERAKGNILERFSAQQFPDLHSELNLSSLELGDSALYFCASSVAVGGDTQYFGPGTRLTVL.

The gene calls are TRBV6-5 and TRBJ2-2; D is possibly TRBD1 (6 bases). CDR3 length: 15 residues. Germline CDR1 reads MNHEY; CDR2 reads SVGAGI. Trimming stripped 7 bases from V and 0 bases from J, with 12 bases between. DNA of the CDR3: TGTGCCAGCAACCTGGACAGTCCGAACACCGGGGAGCTGTTTTTT. It yields the protein CASNLDSPNTGELFF.

V usage is TRBV10-3 and J usage is TRBJ1-2, with D perhaps TRBD1 (6 bases). The CDR3 is 13 amino acids. V dropped 4 bases and J dropped 6 bases, with 12 bases sitting between them. CDR1 ENHRY and CDR2 SYGVKD come from the germline V gene. The CDR3 protein is CAISVRDIDGYTF. The CDR3, as DNA: TGTGCCATCAGTGTTCGGGACATTGATGGCTACACCTTC.

The V call is TRBV7-9, the J call TRBJ2-5; D is ambiguous. Germline lookup yields CDR1 SEHNR and CDR2 FQNEAQ (reference sequence). CDR3 length: 12 residues. V was shortened by 1 base and J by 5 bases, with 5 bases between the two germline ends. The DNA of the CDR3 is TGTGCCAGCAGCTTAGTCGGGGAGACCCAGTACTTC. Translated, it gives CASSLVGETQYF.

The chain couples TRBV7-9 to TRBJ2-1; maybe TRBD2 (5 bases). Germline V gene sequence: CDR1 SEHNR, CDR2 FQNEAQ (reference sequence). The CDR3 runs to 13 residues. Between the trimmed V and J ends, which lost 5 bases and 7 bases, there was a span of 12 bases. The CDR3 nucleotides are TGTGCCAGCAGCCTCGCGGGCGAGAATGAGCAGTTCTTC. Protein: CASSLAGENEQFF.